Below, 4 T cell receptor beta chains from the same sample are listed, as sequenced in a study of early T cells in non-severe SARS-CoV-2 infection. One entry per CDR3 protein, called by TCRdb with MiXCR from the 5' RACE reads. The sample contains about 55,000 distinct CDR3 sequences, approximately 15% of which appear only once. Here the sequenced sample was whole blood, taken at baseline. Every receptor here comes from an adult who was a healthcare worker with PCR-confirmed SARS-CoV-2 infection or an uninfected control (not recorded which).

This clonotype was seen a handful of times. V usage is TRBV19 and J usage is TRBJ2-7; 7 nucleotides line up with TRBD1. The CDR3 has 15 amino acids. Trimming removed 6 bases from V and 0 bases from J; junction bases left unmatched: 8. CDR1 is LNHDA, CDR2 SQIVND, per germline (reference sequence). The CDR3 loop reads CASSPGQARSYEQYF. The CDR3 coding sequence is TGTGCCAGTAGCCCCGGACAGGCCCGCTCCTACGAGCAGTACTTC.

In its sample, this clonotype was seen a few times. The chain employs TRBV7-9 and TRBJ2-3; 14 nucleotides agree with TRBD2. Germline V gene sequence: CDR1 SEHNR, CDR2 FQNEAQ (reference sequence). The CDR3 runs 23 residues. V was pared by 4 bases and J by 3 bases, with 24 bases of the junction left unmatched. CDR3 in DNA: TGTGCCAGCAGCTCCCGGGTCCCTAACATTGTGGGGACTAGCGGGAGCCGGACAGATACGCAGTATTTT. Its translation is CASSSRVPNIVGTSGSRTDTQYF.

This clonotype was counted at least ten times. This chain uses TRBV3-1 with TRBJ1-5; weak D call: TRBD1 (5 bases). This CDR3 has 13 residues. CDR1 LGHDT and CDR2 YNNKEL come from the germline V gene (reference sequence). The V end lost 1 base, the J end lost 4 bases, and 5 bases lay between the germline ends. The CDR3, as DNA: TGTGCCAGCAGCCAAGGGGGGAATCAGCCCCAGCATTTT. It encodes CASSQGGNQPQHF.

CDR3 DNA: TGCGCCAGCAGCCCCCGACAGGGAAGATACAATGAGCAGTTCTTC. It encodes CASSPRQGRYNEQFF. The gene calls are TRBV5-1 and TRBJ2-1; TRBD1 matches at 7 bases. The V segment lost 4 bases and the J segment 4 bases; nucleotides outside the gene matches: 8. The length of the CDR3 is 15 residues. Germline values: CDR1 SGHRS, CDR2 YFSETQ.